The 31 T cell receptor beta chains below all came from one sample that was sequenced in a study of cytomegalovirus exposure and HLA in healthy donors. PCR was performed using 60 Vbeta and 13 Jbeta primers. The data were produced by immunoSEQ multiplex PCR, yet TCRdb's version contains in-frame clones alone and is incomplete. This sample yields approximately 110,000 clones, of which more than 70% are seen a single time; under 0.3% belongs to the top ten. The sequencing sample was made of PBMCs. These receptors originate from a man between 45 and 60 years old in good health and CMV-seronegative.

This rearrangement joins TRBV28 to TRBJ2-7; TRBD1 matches 9 bases. The V and J ends lost 7 bases and 9 bases, in that order; junction bases with no gene match: 19. The CDR3 spans 16 residues. Germline assignment: CDR1 MDHEN and CDR2 SYDVKM. The CDR3 region is CASTLLPGQGPLGQYF. CDR3 DNA sequence: TGTGCCAGCACCTTACTCCCGGGACAGGGCCCGCTAGGGCAGTACTTC.

The genes are TRBV6-5 and TRBJ1-1; D unresolved. Germline V CDR1 and CDR2: MNHEY, SVGAGI. The CDR3 totals 14 residues. V shed 2 bases and J shed 3 bases, with 10 bases lying between them. This chain's CDR3 is CASSYRRGDTEAFF. In DNA, the CDR3 is TGTGCCAGCAGTTACCGGCGTGGAGACACTGAAGCTTTCTTT.

V is TRBV5-4 and J is TRBJ2-5; 9 nucleotides agree with TRBD1. The V segment lost 4 bases and the J segment 2 bases; nucleotides outside the gene matches: 9. This CDR3 spans 16 amino acids. The V gene's germline CDR1 is SGHNT and CDR2 YYREEE (reference sequence). The CDR3 here is CASSARDRVRQETQYF. As DNA, the CDR3 is TGTGCCAGCAGCGCCCGGGACAGGGTTCGGCAAGAGACCCAGTACTTC.

The V call is TRBV9, the J call TRBJ2-7; 10 bases match TRBD2. V lost 0 bases, J lost 6 bases, and 9 bases stayed unmatched. The CDR3 length is 16 residues. Germline-derived CDR1 and CDR2 are SGDLS and YYNGEE. CDR3 residues: CASSVGGAGGLREQYF. The CDR3 region has the DNA TGTGCCAGCAGCGTAGGCGGAGCGGGAGGGCTCCGCGAGCAGTACTTC.

This clone was seen only a few times. V gene TRBV5-1 combines with J gene TRBJ2-5, with 14 bases aligning to TRBD2. CDR1 SGHRS and CDR2 YFSETQ come from the germline V gene. Losses at the gene ends were 7 bases for V and 3 bases for J; bases not matched to a gene: 5. CDR3 length: 15 residues. The DNA of the CDR3 is TGCGCCAGCTCGCAGACTAGCGGGGGGGAAGAGACCCAGTACTTC. Translated, it gives CASSQTSGGEETQYF.

The V gene is TRBV10-1, the J gene TRBJ2-7; D is possibly TRBD1 (7 bases). The CDR3 is 16 residues long. V was shortened by 11 bases and J by 2 bases, with 25 bases between the two germline ends. Germline V gene lookup returns CDR1 WNHNN and CDR2 SYGVQD (reference sequence). The CDR3 nucleotides are TGCGCCCAATACTTATCGGAGGGGGCGAGGCCCTACGAGCAGTACTTC. This codes for CAQYLSEGARPYEQYF.

The genes are TRBV5-1 and TRBJ1-2; tentative D call: TRBD1 (5 bases). V shed 4 bases and J shed 1 base, with 14 bases lying between them. Germline V lookup: CDR1 SGHRS, CDR2 YFSETQ. The CDR3 length is 15 residues. The DNA for the CDR3 is TGCGCCAGCAGCCCCGACAGAGAACTTAACTATGGCTACACCTTC. This translates into CASSPDRELNYGYTF.

This chain connects TRBV13 to TRBJ1-1; tentative D call: TRBD1 (6 bases). V gave up 8 bases and J gave up 4 bases, with 14 bases separating them. In germline, CDR1 is PRHDT, CDR2 FYEKMQ (reference sequence). CDR3 length: 13 amino acids. This CDR3 is CASWLGASTEAFF. The CDR3 nucleotides are TGTGCCAGCTGGTTGGGGGCAAGCACTGAAGCTTTCTTT. The full variable domain, completed using reference TRBV13 and TRBJ1-1, is AAGVIQSPRHLIKEKRETATLKCYPIPRHDTVYWYQQGPGQDPQFLISFYEKMQSDKGSIPDRFSAQQFSDYHSELNMSSLELGDSALYFCASWLGASTEAFFGQGTRLTVV.

The rearrangement uses TRBV5-6 and TRBJ2-1; D possibly uses TRBD1 or TRBD2 (10 bases each). Looked up from germline, CDR1 is SGHDT and CDR2 is YYEEEE. Trimming stripped 4 bases from V and 10 bases from J, with 24 bases between. CDR3 size: 16 residues. The CDR3 loop reads CASSGGTGASGSEQFF. CDR3 nucleotide sequence: TGTGCCAGCAGCGGCGGGACAGGGGCTAGCGGGAGCGAGCAGTTCTTC.

CDR3 residues: CASSRNEAGGNEQFF. DNA of the CDR3: TGTGCCAGCAGCCGCAATGAAGCGGGGGGTAATGAGCAGTTCTTC. The chain employs TRBV6-5 and TRBJ2-1; 9 bases align to TRBD2. Germline CDR1 MNHEY, CDR2 SVGAGI. V was clipped by 6 bases and J by 7 bases; unmatched bases: 10. This CDR3 has 15 amino acids.

There are a few counts of this clone. The chain carries TRBV2 and TRBJ2-1; D is perhaps TRBD2 (5 bases). The CDR3 runs 14 residues. Trimming stripped 5 bases from V and 7 bases from J, with 15 bases between. Germline assignment: CDR1 SNHLY and CDR2 FYNNEI. CDR3 in amino acids: CASSSRGLRNEQFF. As DNA, the CDR3 is TGTGCCAGCAGTTCCAGAGGACTGAGGAATGAGCAGTTCTTC. The full variable domain, completed using reference TRBV2 and TRBJ2-1, is EPEVTQTPSHQVTQMGQEVILRCVPISNHLYFYWYRQILGQKVEFLVSFYNNEISEKSEIFDDQFSVERPDGSNFTLKIRSTKLEDSAMYFCASSSRGLRNEQFFGPGTRLTVL.

The J gene is TRBJ2-1, the V gene TRBV9; tentative D call: TRBD2 (6 bases). Trimming removed 4 bases from V and 0 bases from J, with 17 bases in between. Germline assignment: CDR1 SGDLS and CDR2 YYNGEE. This CDR3 comprises 17 residues. CDR3 residues: CASSPLGGSGSYNEQFF. CDR3 in DNA: TGTGCCAGCAGCCCTTTGGGTGGTAGCGGCTCCTACAATGAGCAGTTCTTC.

This clone was counted between two and nine times. The chain employs TRBV5-4 and TRBJ2-3, with D possibly being TRBD1 (6 bases). The CDR3 loop spans 15 amino acids. Germline V CDR1 and CDR2: SGHNT, YYREEE (reference sequence). The V gene lost 5 bases and the J gene lost 2 bases, with 15 bases spanning the gap. CDR3 amino acids: CASRPQGPFTDTQYF. The CDR3 bases are TGTGCCAGCAGACCTCAGGGGCCCTTCACAGATACGCAGTATTTT. The whole variable domain, remainder taken from reference TRBV5-4 and TRBJ2-3, is ETGVTQSPTHLIKTRGQQVTLRCSSQSGHNTVSWYQQALGQGPQFIFQYYREEENGRGNFPPRFSGLQFPNYSSELNVNALELDDSALYLCASRPQGPFTDTQYFGPGTRLTVL.

The chain employs TRBV9 and TRBJ1-2; 7 bases line up with TRBD1. CDR3 length equals 14 residues. J was trimmed by 5 bases and V by 2 bases; bases with no gene match: 6. Germline CDR1 is SGDLS and CDR2 is YYNGEE. The CDR3 bases are TGTGCCAGCAGCGTCCCTCCGACAGGGTATGGCTACACCTTC. Translating gives CASSVPPTGYGYTF.

The genes are TRBV7-2 and TRBJ2-5, with 10 bases lining up with TRBD1. Germline V gene lookup returns CDR1 SGHTA and CDR2 FQGNSA. The CDR3 totals 16 residues. The trim removed 0 bases at V and 4 bases at J, leaving 5 bases unmatched. The CDR3 region is CASSLAVGQGRETQYF. The CDR3 DNA reads TGTGCCAGCAGCTTAGCGGTGGGACAGGGGCGAGAGACCCAGTACTTC.

With respect to this clone: The germline gene is not matched at one end of the junction; a read error may be the cause. This CDR3 is also generated by other DNA sequences in the sample. The chain carries TRBV5-1 and TRBJ1-2, with a possible D match to TRBD1 (5 bases). This CDR3 has 15 residues. CDR1 and CDR2 from the germline V gene are SGHRS and YFSETQ. In DNA, the CDR3 is TGCGCCAGCAGCCCTGGACGGCAGGGTGCCTATGGCTATACCTTC. Protein sequence: CASSPGRQGAYGYTF.

The chain joins TRBV10-3 to TRBJ1-6, with a tentative D call TRBD1 (5 bases). The germline V and J ends were trimmed by 3 bases and 12 bases, with 18 bases remaining between them. The CDR3 loop spans 15 amino acids. CDR1 is ENHRY and CDR2 is SYGVKD in the germline V gene. CDR3 coding DNA: TGTGCCATCAGTGATCCGGGGGAGGGAAGGAGACCCCTCCACTTT. It yields the protein CAISDPGEGRRPLHF.

This clone was detected once. This chain connects TRBV29-1 to TRBJ1-2; TRBD1 matches 8 bases. This CDR3 comprises 13 residues. The V and J ends lost 3 bases and 2 bases, in that order; junction bases with no gene match: 2. The germline gives CDR1 SQVTM, CDR2 ANQGSEA. Here the CDR3 reads CSVDQGANYGYTF. CDR3 coding DNA: TGCAGCGTTGATCAGGGGGCGAACTATGGCTACACCTTC.

The chain joins TRBV4-2 to TRBJ2-3; 11 positions match TRBD2. The CDR3 sequence is 15 residues long. Germline values: CDR1 LGHNA, CDR2 YNFKEQ. The J segment lost 9 bases and the V segment lost 0 bases, leaving 5 bases of the junction unmatched. The CDR3 DNA sequence: TGTGCCAGCAGCCAAGACCTGACTAGCGGGAAGACGCAGTATTTT. Encoded protein: CASSQDLTSGKTQYF.

This chain links TRBV27 with TRBJ2-5, with 7 bases fitting TRBD1. The CDR3 length is 14 residues. Germline CDR1 MNHEY, CDR2 SMNVEV (reference sequence). The V gene end was trimmed by 4 bases and the J gene end by 5 bases; junction bases not matched to a gene: 7. In DNA, the CDR3 is TGTGCCAGCAGTTCCGCTGACAGGGCGGAGACCCAGTACTTC. It translates to CASSSADRAETQYF.

The CDR3 DNA is TGTGCCAGCAGCCCGCAGGGTTTTACTAATGAAAAACTGTTTTTT. It encodes CASSPQGFTNEKLFF. This chain joins TRBV7-2 and TRBJ1-4; tentative D call: TRBD1 (5 bases). V shed 5 bases and J shed 2 bases, with 12 bases lying between them. The CDR3 covers 15 residues. CDR1 and CDR2 from the germline V gene are SGHTA and FQGNSA.

This chain joins TRBV9 and TRBJ2-3, with 8 bases aligning to TRBD2. The junction had 9 bases not matched to a gene; V was cut back by 0 bases and J by 0 bases. Germline assignment: CDR1 SGDLS and CDR2 YYNGEE. CDR3 size: 18 residues. CDR3 DNA sequence: TGTGCCAGCAGCGTAGGAGGTAGCGGGAAACGAAGCACAGATACGCAGTATTTT. Its protein product is CASSVGGSGKRSTDTQYF.

The rearrangement links TRBV4-2 to TRBJ2-7, with D unclear. Trimming shortened V by 0 bases and J by 7 bases, and 4 bases separated the two germline ends. CDR1 and CDR2 (germline): LGHNA, YNFKEQ. The CDR3 has 11 amino acids. The chain's CDR3 is CASSQDEEQYF. CDR3 sequence (DNA): TGTGCCAGCAGCCAAGATGAGGAGCAGTACTTC.

This sequence joins TRBV10-3 and TRBJ2-3, with 7 bases fitting TRBD1. The CDR3 spans 13 residues. Germline lookup yields CDR1 ENHRY and CDR2 SYGVKD. The ends lost 10 bases at V and 2 bases at J; junction bases unmatched: 6. In DNA form, the CDR3 reads TGTGCCACCGGGGACAGAGTCACAGATACGCAGTATTTT. The encoded protein is CATGDRVTDTQYF.

The chain links TRBV5-4 to TRBJ2-7; 10 bases agree with TRBD2. CDR1 and CDR2 (germline): SGHNT, YYREEE (reference sequence). V shed 0 bases, J shed 3 bases, and the junction held 3 bases outside the gene matches. This CDR3 contains 15 residues. CDR3 residues: CASSLVGLANYEQYF. In DNA form, the CDR3 reads TGTGCCAGCAGCTTGGTGGGACTAGCGAACTACGAGCAGTACTTC.

The chain employs TRBV19 and TRBJ2-1, with 8 bases identical to TRBD1. Trimming at V came to 3 bases and at J to 5 bases, leaving 6 bases not matched to a gene. CDR3 length: 15 residues. Germline V CDR1 and CDR2: LNHDA, SQIVND (reference sequence). The CDR3 region has the DNA TGTGCCAGTAGTATTGGGCAGGGGGCGCACAATGAGCAGTTCTTC. Amino acids: CASSIGQGAHNEQFF.

The chain uses TRBV7-2 and TRBJ2-4; D gene uncertain. Deletions cut 3 bases from V and 3 bases from J, with 6 bases between. The CDR3 extends over 13 amino acids. From germline, CDR1 is SGHTA and CDR2 FQGNSA. The CDR3 is CASSLSGKNIQYF. In DNA form, the CDR3 reads TGTGCCAGCAGCTTGAGTGGCAAAAACATTCAGTACTTC.

The V gene is TRBV18, the J gene TRBJ2-1; 14 bases align to TRBD2. In germline, CDR1 is KGHSH, CDR2 LQKENI. The CDR3 loop spans 17 amino acids. Trimming at V came to 2 bases and at J to 9 bases, leaving 9 bases not matched to a gene. Here the CDR3 reads CASSPSLTSGRGVEQFF. As DNA, the CDR3 is TGTGCCAGCTCACCAAGCCTGACTAGCGGGAGGGGTGTTGAGCAGTTCTTC.

In this sample, this clone turned up once. The chain employs TRBV28 and TRBJ1-5; 8 bases line up with TRBD1. The CDR3 extends over 16 amino acids. V was pared by 5 bases and J by 5 bases, with 11 bases of the junction left unmatched. CDR1 and CDR2 (germline): MDHEN, SYDVKM. The CDR3: CASSLPGTGGDQPQHF. In DNA form, the CDR3 reads TGTGCCAGCAGTCTCCCGGGGACAGGCGGGGATCAGCCCCAGCATTTT.

A remark on this clone: A junction end diverges from the germline sequence, so it may reflect a read error. This rearrangement joins TRBV28 to TRBJ2-7; 9 nucleotides align to TRBD1. CDR3 length equals 16 residues. Germline CDR1 MDHEN, CDR2 SYDVKM. CDR3 region: CASNPARGQGSHEQYF. Here the CDR3 DNA reads TGTGCCAGCAACCCAGCCCGGGGACAGGGCTCCCACGAGCAGTACTTC. Full variable domain (rest looked up from reference TRBV28 and TRBJ2-7): DVKVTQSSRYLVKRTGEKVFLECVQDMDHENMFWYRQDPGLGLRLIYFSYDVKMKEKGDIPEGYSVSREKKERFSLILESASTNQTSMYLCASNPARGQGSHEQYFGPGTRLTVT.

The gene calls are TRBV27 and TRBJ2-7, with D perhaps matching TRBD2 (6 bases). The CDR3 runs 14 residues. Trimming shortened V by 5 bases and J by 2 bases, and 13 bases separated the two germline ends. CDR1 MNHEY and CDR2 SMNVEV come from the germline V gene (reference sequence). The CDR3 DNA reads TGTGCCAGCAGTCTCTCGGGGGACCCCTACGAGCAGTACTTC. Encoded protein: CASSLSGDPYEQYF.